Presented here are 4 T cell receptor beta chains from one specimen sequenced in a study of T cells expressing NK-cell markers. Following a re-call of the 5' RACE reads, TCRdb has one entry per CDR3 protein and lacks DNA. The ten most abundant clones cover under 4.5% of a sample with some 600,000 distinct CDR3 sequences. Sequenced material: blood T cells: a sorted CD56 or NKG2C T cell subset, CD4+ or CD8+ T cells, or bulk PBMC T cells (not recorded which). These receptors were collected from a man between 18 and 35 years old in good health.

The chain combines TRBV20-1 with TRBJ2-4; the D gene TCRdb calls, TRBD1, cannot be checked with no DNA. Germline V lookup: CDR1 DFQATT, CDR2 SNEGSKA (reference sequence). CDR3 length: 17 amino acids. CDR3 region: CSASRVPGALAKNIQYF.

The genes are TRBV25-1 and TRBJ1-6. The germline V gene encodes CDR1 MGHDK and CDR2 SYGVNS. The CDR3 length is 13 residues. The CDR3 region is CASSEYTYSPLHF.

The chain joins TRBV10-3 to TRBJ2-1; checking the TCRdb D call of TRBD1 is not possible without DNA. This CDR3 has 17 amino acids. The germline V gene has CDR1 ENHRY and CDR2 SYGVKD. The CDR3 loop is CAISESPGQVSVNEQFF.

CDR3 residues: CATSDPGQGSTQYF. The J gene is TRBJ2-5, the V gene TRBV24-1; the TRBD1 assignment by TCRdb is unverifiable without DNA. CDR1 is KGHDR, CDR2 SFDVKD, per germline. CDR3 size: 14 residues.